This TCR beta chain was sequenced for a study of cytomegalovirus exposure and HLA in healthy donors. About the research overall: As an earlier analysis found, about 179 million T cells yielded about 120 million unique TCR beta sequences.

Comment on this clone: Its antigen is not known.

Whole-study results and caveats: CMV antigen specificity was confirmed in vitro for a few CMV-associated chains. The classifier reportedly diagnosed cytomegalovirus status with high specificity and sensitivity.

Investigators did not record CMV serostatus for this donor. The V gene's germline CDR1 is SGHTA and CDR2 FQGTGA. V dropped 6 bases and J dropped 8; count of bases not matched to a gene: 6. CDR3 length: 15 amino acids. Primers included in the PCR were 60 Vbeta and 13 Jbeta primers. Method: immunoSEQ multiplex PCR; TCRdb's copy keeps in-frame clones and lacks some. The sample lists about 68,000 clones; 75% to 85% were seen once. The receptor was isolated from a human donor in good health. The chain combines TRBV7-3 with TRBJ1-6; TRBD1 agrees at 11 bases. The sample taken for sequencing was PBMCs. The CDR3 protein is CASSRDRGDDSPLHF. The CDR3 region has the DNA TGTGCCAGCAGTAGGGACAGGGGGGACGATTCACCCCTCCACTTT.